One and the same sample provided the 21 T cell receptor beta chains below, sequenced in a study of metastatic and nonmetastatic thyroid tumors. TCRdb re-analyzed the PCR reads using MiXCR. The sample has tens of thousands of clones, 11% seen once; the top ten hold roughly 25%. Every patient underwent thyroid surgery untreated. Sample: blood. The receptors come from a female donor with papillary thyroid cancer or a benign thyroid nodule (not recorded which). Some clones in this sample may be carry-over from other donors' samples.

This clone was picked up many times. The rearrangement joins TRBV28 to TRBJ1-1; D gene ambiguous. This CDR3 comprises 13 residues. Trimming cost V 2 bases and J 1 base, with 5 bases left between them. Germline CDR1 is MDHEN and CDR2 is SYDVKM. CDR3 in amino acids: CASSLAANTEAFF. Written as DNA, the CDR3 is TGTGCCAGCAGTTTAGCAGCGAACACTGAAGCTTTCTTT.

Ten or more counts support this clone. CDR3: CASSYGAEDTQYF. The CDR3, as DNA: TGTGCCAGCAGTTACGGAGCGGAGGATACGCAGTATTTT. The V and J genes are TRBV6-5 and TRBJ2-3; a weak D match, TRBD2 (5 bases). Germline CDR1 is MNHEY and CDR2 is SVGAGI. The V end was cut by 2 bases, the J end by 6 bases, with 9 bases between. The CDR3 has 13 residues.

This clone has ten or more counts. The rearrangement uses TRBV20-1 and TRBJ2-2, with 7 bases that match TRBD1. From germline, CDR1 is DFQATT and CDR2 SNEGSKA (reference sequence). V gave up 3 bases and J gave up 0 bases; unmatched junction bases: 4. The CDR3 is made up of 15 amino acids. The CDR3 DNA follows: TGCAGTGCTAGTAGGCAGGGGGCGAACACCGGGGAGCTGTTTTTT. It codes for CSASRQGANTGELFF.

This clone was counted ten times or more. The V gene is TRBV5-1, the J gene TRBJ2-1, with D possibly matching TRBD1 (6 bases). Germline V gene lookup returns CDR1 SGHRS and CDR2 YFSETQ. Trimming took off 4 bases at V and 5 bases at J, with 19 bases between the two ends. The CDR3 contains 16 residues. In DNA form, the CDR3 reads TGCGCCAGCAGCCCCGACGTCAGGGGTTACAACAATGAGCAGTTCTTC. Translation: CASSPDVRGYNNEQFF. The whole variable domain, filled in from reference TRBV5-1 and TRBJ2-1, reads KAGVTQTPRYLIKTRGQQVTLSCSPISGHRSVSWYQQTPGQGLQFLFEYFSETQRNKGNFPGRFSGRQFSNSRSEMNVSTLELGDSALYLCASSPDVRGYNNEQFFGPGTRLTVL.

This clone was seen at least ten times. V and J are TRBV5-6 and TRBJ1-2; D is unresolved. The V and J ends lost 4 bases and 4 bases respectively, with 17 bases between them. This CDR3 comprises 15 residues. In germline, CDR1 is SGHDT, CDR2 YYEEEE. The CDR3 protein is CASSPPGPETYGYTF. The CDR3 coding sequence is TGTGCCAGCAGCCCCCCAGGCCCCGAGACCTATGGCTACACCTTC.

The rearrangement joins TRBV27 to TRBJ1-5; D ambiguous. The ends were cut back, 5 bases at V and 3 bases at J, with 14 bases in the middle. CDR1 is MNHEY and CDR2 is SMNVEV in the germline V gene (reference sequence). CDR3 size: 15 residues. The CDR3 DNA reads TGTGCCAGCAGTGCGGACGTGTGGGTCAATCAGCCCCAGCATTTT. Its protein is CASSADVWVNQPQHF.

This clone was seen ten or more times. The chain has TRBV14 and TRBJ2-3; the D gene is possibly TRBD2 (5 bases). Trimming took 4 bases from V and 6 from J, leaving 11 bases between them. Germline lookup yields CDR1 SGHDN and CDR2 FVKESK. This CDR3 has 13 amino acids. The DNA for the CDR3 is TGTGCCAGCAGCCTCGCACTAGTGGATACGCAGTATTTT. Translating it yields CASSLALVDTQYF. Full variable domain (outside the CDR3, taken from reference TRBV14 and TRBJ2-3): EAGVTQFPSHSVIEKGQTVTLRCDPISGHDNLYWYRRVMGKEIKFLLHFVKESKQDESGMPNNRFLAERTGGTYSTLKVQPAELEDSGVYFCASSLALVDTQYFGPGTRLTVL.

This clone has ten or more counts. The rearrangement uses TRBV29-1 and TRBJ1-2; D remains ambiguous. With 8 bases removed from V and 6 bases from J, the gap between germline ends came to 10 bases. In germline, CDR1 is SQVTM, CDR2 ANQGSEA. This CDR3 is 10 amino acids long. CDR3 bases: TGCAGCACTGACACCGATGGCTACACCTTC. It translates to CSTDTDGYTF.

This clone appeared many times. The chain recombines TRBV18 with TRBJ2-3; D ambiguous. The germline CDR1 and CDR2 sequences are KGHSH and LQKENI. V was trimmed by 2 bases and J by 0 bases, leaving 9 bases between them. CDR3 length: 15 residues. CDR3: CASSPAETSTDTQYF. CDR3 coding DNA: TGTGCCAGCTCACCAGCAGAAACTAGCACAGATACGCAGTATTTT.

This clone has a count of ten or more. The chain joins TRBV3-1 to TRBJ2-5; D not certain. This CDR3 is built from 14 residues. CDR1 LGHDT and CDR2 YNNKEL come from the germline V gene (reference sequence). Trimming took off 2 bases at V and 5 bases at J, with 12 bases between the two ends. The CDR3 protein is CASSQIYVAETQYF. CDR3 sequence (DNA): TGTGCCAGCAGCCAAATCTACGTCGCCGAGACCCAGTACTTC.

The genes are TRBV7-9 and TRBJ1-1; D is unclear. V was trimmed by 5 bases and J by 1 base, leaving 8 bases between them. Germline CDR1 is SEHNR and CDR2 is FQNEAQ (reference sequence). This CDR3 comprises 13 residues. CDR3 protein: CASSSRENTEAFF. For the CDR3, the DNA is TGTGCCAGCAGCAGCAGAGAGAACACTGAAGCTTTCTTT.

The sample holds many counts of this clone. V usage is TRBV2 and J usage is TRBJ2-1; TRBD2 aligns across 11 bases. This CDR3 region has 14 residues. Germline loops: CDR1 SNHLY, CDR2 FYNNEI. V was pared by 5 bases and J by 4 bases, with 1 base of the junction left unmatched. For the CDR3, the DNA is TGTGCCAGCAGTACTAGCGGGAGATACAATGAGCAGTTCTTC. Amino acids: CASSTSGRYNEQFF.

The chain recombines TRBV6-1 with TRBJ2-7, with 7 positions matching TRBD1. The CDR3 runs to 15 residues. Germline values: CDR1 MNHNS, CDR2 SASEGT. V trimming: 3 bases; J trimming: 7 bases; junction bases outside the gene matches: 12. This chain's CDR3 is CASSEYYYRGVEQYF. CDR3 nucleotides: TGTGCCAGCAGTGAGTACTACTACAGGGGCGTGGAGCAGTACTTC.

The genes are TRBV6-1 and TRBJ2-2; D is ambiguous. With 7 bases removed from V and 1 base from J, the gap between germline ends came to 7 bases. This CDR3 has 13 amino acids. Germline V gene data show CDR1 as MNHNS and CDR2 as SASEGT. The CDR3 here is CASNRMNTGELFF. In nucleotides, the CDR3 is TGTGCCAGCAATCGAATGAACACCGGGGAGCTGTTTTTT.

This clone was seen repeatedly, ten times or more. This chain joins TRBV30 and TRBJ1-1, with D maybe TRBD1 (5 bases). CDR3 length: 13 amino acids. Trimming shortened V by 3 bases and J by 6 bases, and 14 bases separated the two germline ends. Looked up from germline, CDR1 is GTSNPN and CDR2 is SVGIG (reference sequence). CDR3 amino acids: CAWRGQGMAEAFF. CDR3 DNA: TGTGCCTGGAGGGGGCAGGGTATGGCTGAAGCTTTCTTT.

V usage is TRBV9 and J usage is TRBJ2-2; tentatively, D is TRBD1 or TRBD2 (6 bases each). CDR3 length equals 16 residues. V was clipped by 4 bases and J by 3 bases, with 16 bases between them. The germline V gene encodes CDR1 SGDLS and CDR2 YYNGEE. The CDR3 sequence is CASSHQGIADTGELFF. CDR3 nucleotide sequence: TGTGCCAGCAGCCACCAGGGGATAGCGGACACCGGGGAGCTGTTTTTT.

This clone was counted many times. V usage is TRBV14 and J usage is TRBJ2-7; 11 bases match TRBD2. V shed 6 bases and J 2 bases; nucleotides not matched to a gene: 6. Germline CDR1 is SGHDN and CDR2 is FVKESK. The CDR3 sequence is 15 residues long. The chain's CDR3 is CASSRGTSGTYEQYF. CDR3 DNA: TGTGCCAGCAGTCGGGGGACTAGCGGAACCTACGAGCAGTACTTC. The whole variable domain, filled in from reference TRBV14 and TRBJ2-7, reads EAGVTQFPSHSVIEKGQTVTLRCDPISGHDNLYWYRRVMGKEIKFLLHFVKESKQDESGMPNNRFLAERTGGTYSTLKVQPAELEDSGVYFCASSRGTSGTYEQYFGPGTRLTVT.

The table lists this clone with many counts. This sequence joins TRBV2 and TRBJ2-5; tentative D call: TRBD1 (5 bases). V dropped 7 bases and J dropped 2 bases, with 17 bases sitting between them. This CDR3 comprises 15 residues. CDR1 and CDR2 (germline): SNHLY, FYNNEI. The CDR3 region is CASIRPQGPQETQYF. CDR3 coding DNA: TGTGCCAGCATTCGCCCGCAGGGTCCACAAGAGACCCAGTACTTC.

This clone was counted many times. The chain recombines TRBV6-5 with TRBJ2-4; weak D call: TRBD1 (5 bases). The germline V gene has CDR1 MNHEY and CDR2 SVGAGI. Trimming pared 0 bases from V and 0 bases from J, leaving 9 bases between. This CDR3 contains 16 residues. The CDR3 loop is CASSYSTALAKNIQYF. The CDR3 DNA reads TGTGCCAGCAGTTACTCGACAGCACTAGCCAAAAACATTCAGTACTTC.

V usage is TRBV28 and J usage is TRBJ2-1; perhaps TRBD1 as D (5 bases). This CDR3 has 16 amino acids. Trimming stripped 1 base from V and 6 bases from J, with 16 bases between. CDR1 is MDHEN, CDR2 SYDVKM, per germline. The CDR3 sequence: CASSLFSGFPVNEQFF. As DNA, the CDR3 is TGTGCCAGCAGTTTATTCTCAGGGTTCCCTGTCAATGAGCAGTTCTTC.

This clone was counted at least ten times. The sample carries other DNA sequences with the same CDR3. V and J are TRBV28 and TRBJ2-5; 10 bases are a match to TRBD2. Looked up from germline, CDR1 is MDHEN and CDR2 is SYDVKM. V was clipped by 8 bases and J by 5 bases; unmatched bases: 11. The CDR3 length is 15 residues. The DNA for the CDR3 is TGTGCCAGCCAGTCACTAGCGGGGCTTGGCGAGACCCAGTACTTC. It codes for CASQSLAGLGETQYF.